This entry lists 32 T cell receptor beta chains sequenced from one sample in a study of T cell responses to AZD1222 COVID-19 vaccine. TCRdb's copy holds only in-frame clones and misses some; the assay was immunoSEQ multiplex PCR. The sample includes 90,000 to 150,000 clones, roughly 87% seen only once; the top ten take 2% to 3%. The input for sequencing was peripheral blood, taken 28 days after the second AZD1222 dose. The receptors derive from an adult who received the AZD1222 COVID-19 vaccine.

This chain uses TRBV5-1 with TRBJ1-4; tentative D call: TRBD1 (5 bases). This CDR3 is built from 15 residues. Germline V CDR1 and CDR2: SGHRS, YFSETQ. The V and J ends lost 0 bases and 6 bases respectively, with 12 bases between them. DNA for the CDR3: TGCGCCAGCAGCTTGGCAGGACGGGGGGATGAAAAACTGTTTTTT. This encodes CASSLAGRGDEKLFF. Looking up the rest from reference TRBV5-1 and TRBJ1-4 gives the full variable domain: KAGVTQTPRYLIKTRGQQVTLSCSPISGHRSVSWYQQTPGQGLQFLFEYFSETQRNKGNFPGRFSGRQFSNSRSEMNVSTLELGDSALYLCASSLAGRGDEKLFFGSGTQLSVL.

CDR3 region: CASSLGANTGELFF. The CDR3, as DNA: TGTGCCAGCAGCTTAGGTGCGAACACCGGGGAGCTGTTTTTT. The J gene is TRBJ2-2, the V gene TRBV9; D unclear. The germline CDR1 and CDR2 sequences are SGDLS and YYNGEE. The ends were cut back, 4 bases at V and 0 bases at J, with 7 bases in the middle. CDR3 length: 14 amino acids.

The V gene is TRBV5-8, the J gene TRBJ1-1; D is possibly TRBD1 (5 bases). CDR3 length: 16 amino acids. The germline CDR1 and CDR2 sequences are SGHTS and YDEGEE. V was cut by 2 bases and J by 1 base, with 15 bases left in between. This chain's CDR3 is CASSLGRGGRNTEAFF. CDR3 bases: TGTGCCAGCAGCTTAGGAAGGGGTGGGAGGAACACTGAAGCTTTCTTT.

V is TRBV27 and J is TRBJ2-2; TRBD1 matches at 7 bases. The germline gives CDR1 MNHEY, CDR2 SMNVEV (reference sequence). There are 15 residues in the CDR3. J gave up 4 bases and V 4 bases, and 6 bases lay outside the gene matches. CDR3 protein: CASSSTGARTGELFF. The CDR3 coding sequence is TGTGCCAGCAGTTCCACAGGGGCCCGCACCGGGGAGCTGTTTTTT.

The V and J genes are TRBV19 and TRBJ1-2; no firm D call. Looked up from germline, CDR1 is LNHDA and CDR2 is SQIVND (reference sequence). V was pared by 3 bases and J by 1 base, with 9 bases between. The CDR3 spans 14 residues. DNA for the CDR3: TGTGCCAGTAGTATTGATCTGAATAACTATGGCTACACCTTC. Its protein is CASSIDLNNYGYTF.

The chain links TRBV7-2 to TRBJ2-3; no reliable D call. This CDR3 has 15 residues. V shed 2 bases and J shed 6 bases, with 15 bases lying between them. Per germline, CDR1 SGHTA and CDR2 FQGNSA. The chain's CDR3 is CASSLSPTRTDTQYF. CDR3 sequence (DNA): TGTGCCAGCAGCTTAAGTCCGACTCGAACGGATACGCAGTATTTT.

The CDR3 region is CASSLTGTNTGELFF. As DNA, the CDR3 is TGTGCCAGCAGTTTAACAGGGACGAACACCGGGGAGCTGTTTTTT. The rearrangement uses TRBV27 and TRBJ2-2, with TRBD1 as a possible D gene (6 bases). The CDR3 length is 15 residues. Germline CDR1 is MNHEY and CDR2 is SMNVEV (reference sequence). V was trimmed by 2 bases and J by 0 bases, leaving 7 bases between them.

The rearrangement links TRBV7-9 to TRBJ1-4; 7 bases are shared with TRBD1. Germline V gene sequence: CDR1 SEHNR, CDR2 FQNEAQ (reference sequence). After removal of 5 bases from V and 4 bases from J, the junction contained 4 bases not matched to a gene. The CDR3 loop spans 14 amino acids. Here the CDR3 DNA reads TGTGCCAGCAGCGTGACAGGGATTAATGAAAAACTGTTTTTT. This gives the protein CASSVTGINEKLFF. Looking up the rest from reference TRBV7-9 and TRBJ1-4 gives the full variable domain: DTGVSQNPRHKITKRGQNVTFRCDPISEHNRLYWYRQTLGQGPEFLTYFQNEAQLEKSRLLSDRFSAERPKGSFSTLEIQRTEQGDSAMYLCASSVTGINEKLFFGSGTQLSVL.

The chain combines TRBV7-3 with TRBJ2-6, with 7 bases fitting TRBD1. Germline V gene data show CDR1 as SGHTA and CDR2 as FQGTGA. The CDR3 is 20 amino acids. The trim removed 5 bases at V and 0 bases at J, leaving 16 bases unmatched. The CDR3 DNA sequence: TGTGCCAGCAGCCCCTCGGCCCGCACAGGGGTCTACTCTGGGGCCAACGTCCTGACTTTC. Translating gives CASSPSARTGVYSGANVLTF.

This sequence joins TRBV11-3 and TRBJ1-2; D is perhaps TRBD1 (5 bases). The CDR3 is made up of 16 amino acids. Germline CDR1 is SGHNT and CDR2 is YENEEA. V gave up 1 base and J gave up 3 bases, with 15 bases separating them. The CDR3 is CASSLGSGGVDYGYTF. CDR3 in DNA: TGTGCCAGCAGCTTAGGTTCGGGGGGGGTGGACTATGGCTACACCTTC.

The chain has TRBV6-2 or TRBV6-3 and TRBJ1-2, with TRBD1 matching 7 bases. Germline V gives CDR1 MNHEY, CDR2 SVGEGT. Trimming took 5 bases from V and 0 from J; bases not matched to a gene: 15. The CDR3 contains 18 residues. In DNA, the CDR3 is TGTGCCAGCAGTCCCCGACAGGGACCCTCCCCTGCTAACTATGGCTACACCTTC. The encoded protein is CASSPRQGPSPANYGYTF.

The rearrangement uses TRBV7-2 and TRBJ2-6; either TRBD1 or TRBD2 may fit D (5 bases each). Germline V lookup: CDR1 SGHTA, CDR2 FQGNSA. Between the trimmed V and J ends, which lost 4 bases and 0 bases, there was a span of 10 bases. The CDR3 runs 16 residues. The CDR3 protein is CASSWGRNSGANVLTF. Written as DNA, the CDR3 is TGTGCCAGCAGCTGGGGACGGAACTCTGGGGCCAACGTCCTGACTTTC.

The chain uses TRBV6-1 and TRBJ1-5; 9 bases line up with TRBD1. With 3 bases clipped from V and 9 bases from J, the junction kept 9 bases outside the gene matches. The CDR3 sequence is 15 residues long. Germline V gene lookup returns CDR1 MNHNS and CDR2 SASEGT. The CDR3 loop reads CASSEITGGFGPQHF. DNA of the CDR3: TGTGCCAGCAGTGAGATTACAGGGGGCTTTGGGCCCCAGCATTTT.

The chain uses TRBV7-9 and TRBJ1-2; the D gene is possibly TRBD1 (5 bases). Trimming cost V 1 base and J 4 bases, with 7 bases left between them. Per the germline V gene, CDR1 is SEHNR and CDR2 is FQNEAQ (reference sequence). The CDR3 runs to 13 residues. Written as DNA, the CDR3 is TGTGCCAGCAGCTTAGGACAGCCCTATGGCTACACCTTC. Its translation is CASSLGQPYGYTF.

The rearrangement joins TRBV24-1 to TRBJ2-2; no clear D. The germline V gene encodes CDR1 KGHDR and CDR2 SFDVKD. The germline V and J ends were trimmed by 8 bases and 2 bases, with 8 bases remaining between them. This CDR3 has 13 residues. In nucleotides, the CDR3 is TGTGCCACCAATTGGGGTAACACCGGGGAGCTGTTTTTT. Protein sequence: CATNWGNTGELFF.

The table lists this clone with a count of one. V is TRBV27 and J is TRBJ1-2; 10 bases are shared with TRBD1. The CDR3 is made up of 13 amino acids. V lost 6 bases to trimming and J lost 8 bases; unmatched junction nucleotides: 6. Germline V lookup: CDR1 MNHEY, CDR2 SMNVEV (reference sequence). In DNA, the CDR3 is TGTGCCAGCAGCCGGGACAGGGGTCGCGGCTACACCTTC. This gives the protein CASSRDRGRGYTF.

The gene calls are TRBV3-1 (or the pseudogene TRBV3-2) and TRBJ2-5, with 9 bases that match TRBD1. This CDR3 comprises 16 residues. From germline, CDR1 is LGHDT and CDR2 YNNKEL (reference sequence). V shed 2 bases, J shed 1 base, and the junction held 5 bases outside the gene matches. The CDR3, as DNA: TGTGCCAGCAGCCAATGGGGACAGGGAGTCCAAGAGACCCAGTACTTC. Translation: CASSQWGQGVQETQYF.

This rearrangement joins TRBV7-2 to TRBJ1-2; D ambiguous. Deletions cut 2 bases from V and 5 bases from J, with 15 bases between. Per the germline V gene, CDR1 is SGHTA and CDR2 is FQGNSA. The CDR3 extends over 15 amino acids. The DNA of the CDR3 is TGTGCCAGCAGCTTAAACGGACGAGGGTTGTATGGCTACACCTTC. It yields the protein CASSLNGRGLYGYTF.

The chain carries TRBV25-1 and TRBJ2-7; D is uncertain. The ends were cut back, 2 bases at V and 4 bases at J, with 18 bases in the middle. The CDR3 has 16 residues. The germline V gene encodes CDR1 MGHDK and CDR2 SYGVNS. The CDR3 DNA is TGTGCCAGCAGTGAAGGTGGAGACATAGGAGCTTACGAGCAGTACTTC. Translated, it gives CASSEGGDIGAYEQYF.

The V and J genes are TRBV7-2 and TRBJ1-1; D is possibly TRBD1 (5 bases). Germline CDR1 is SGHTA and CDR2 is FQGNSA. Trimming stripped 1 base from V and 3 bases from J, with 18 bases between. The CDR3 length is 17 residues. The DNA of the CDR3 is TGTGCCAGCAGCTTAGGGCACGGTCGGGGCCTCTACACTGAAGCTTTCTTT. This translates into CASSLGHGRGLYTEAFF.

V is TRBV5-1 and J is TRBJ1-6, with 8 nucleotides matching TRBD1. Per germline, CDR1 SGHRS and CDR2 YFSETQ. The CDR3 has 15 amino acids. V shed 4 bases, J shed 6 bases, and the junction held 6 bases outside the gene matches. The CDR3 DNA follows: TGCGCCAGCAGCGGACAGGGTGAGGGTAATTCACCCCTCCACTTT. Its translation: CASSGQGEGNSPLHF.

The chain links TRBV3-1 (or the pseudogene TRBV3-2) to TRBJ1-3; D uncertain. The CDR3 covers 12 residues. Trimming shortened V by 3 bases and J by 3 bases, and 3 bases separated the two germline ends. Germline lookup yields CDR1 LGHDT and CDR2 YNNKEL (reference sequence). The CDR3 DNA reads as TGTGCCAGCAGCCACCTTGGAAACACCATATATTTT. Its translation: CASSHLGNTIYF.

The chain employs TRBV11-3 and TRBJ2-5; 9 nucleotides line up with TRBD2. J was trimmed by 2 bases and V by 2 bases; bases with no gene match: 3. The CDR3 runs 15 residues. Germline V gene lookup returns CDR1 SGHNT and CDR2 YENEEA. The CDR3: CASSLTLAGQETQYF. In DNA, the CDR3 is TGTGCCAGCAGCTTAACGCTAGCGGGGCAAGAGACCCAGTACTTC.

The chain recombines TRBV11-2 with TRBJ1-1, with a possible D match to TRBD1 (5 bases). CDR3 length equals 13 residues. Germline values: CDR1 SGHAT, CDR2 FQNNGV. V lost 0 bases, J lost 3 bases, and 5 bases lay in between. Written as DNA, the CDR3 is TGTGCCAGCAGCTTAGAAGGGGACACTGAAGCTTTCTTT. It specifies CASSLEGDTEAFF.

This clone was counted once. The chain carries TRBV5-1 and TRBJ1-6; D not certain. CDR1 is SGHRS and CDR2 is YFSETQ in the germline V gene. This CDR3 contains 14 residues. With 0 bases removed from V and 10 bases from J, the gap between germline ends came to 11 bases. This CDR3 reads CASSLELSGSPLHF. As DNA, the CDR3 is TGCGCCAGCAGCTTGGAGTTGTCCGGGTCACCCCTCCACTTT.

The CDR3 is CASSPETGKNIQYF. As DNA, the CDR3 is TGTGCCAGCTCACCAGAGACAGGGAAAAACATTCAGTACTTC. The chain combines TRBV18 with TRBJ2-4, with TRBD1 identical over 7 bases. V gave up 2 bases and J gave up 4 bases; unmatched junction bases: 2. The CDR3 has 14 amino acids. Germline CDR1 KGHSH, CDR2 LQKENI.

The V gene is TRBV6-5, the J gene TRBJ1-1; D gene uncertain. The V and J ends lost 0 bases and 0 bases respectively, with 8 bases between them. Germline V gives CDR1 MNHEY, CDR2 SVGAGI. The CDR3 runs 15 residues. Here the CDR3 DNA reads TGTGCCAGCAGTTACTCGGCAGTCATGAACACTGAAGCTTTCTTT. Translation: CASSYSAVMNTEAFF.

The chain couples TRBV2 to TRBJ2-7; D is uncertain. V lost 7 bases and J 2 bases, leaving 12 bases between the germline ends. This CDR3 has 13 residues. The V gene's germline CDR1 is SNHLY and CDR2 FYNNEI. The CDR3 region is CASNPEQTYEQYF. Here the CDR3 DNA reads TGTGCCAGCAATCCCGAACAAACCTACGAGCAGTACTTC.

This clone has only a few counts. The chain has TRBV3-1 (or the pseudogene TRBV3-2) and TRBJ1-3, with unresolved D. The CDR3 has 12 amino acids. The germline V gene encodes CDR1 LGHDT and CDR2 YNNKEL (reference sequence). V lost 3 bases and J lost 1, with 1 base in between. CDR3 loop: CASSQSGNTIYF. The CDR3 DNA sequence: TGTGCCAGCAGCCAGTCTGGAAACACCATATATTTT.

The chain uses TRBV15 and TRBJ1-5; TRBD1 agrees at 10 bases. V trimming: 1 base; J trimming: 1 base; junction bases outside the gene matches: 1. In germline, CDR1 is LNHNV, CDR2 YYDKDF (reference sequence). CDR3 length equals 16 residues. In nucleotides, the CDR3 is TGTGCCACCAGCAGAGGACAGGGGGCAAGCAATCAGCCCCAGCATTTT. It translates to CATSRGQGASNQPQHF. The full variable domain, with the rest looked up from reference TRBV15 and TRBJ1-5, is DAMVIQNPRYQVTQFGKPVTLSCSQTLNHNVMYWYQQKSSQAPKLLFHYYDKDFNNEADTPDNFQSRRPNTSFCFLDIRSPGLGDTAMYLCATSRGQGASNQPQHFGDGTRLSIL.

This clone was recorded only once. The chain carries TRBV27 and TRBJ1-2; 10 nucleotides align to TRBD1. The junction had 8 bases not matched to a gene; V was cut back by 5 bases and J by 2 bases. This CDR3 is built from 16 residues. Per germline, CDR1 MNHEY and CDR2 SMNVEV (reference sequence). The CDR3 bases are TGTGCCAGCAGTAAATGGGACAGGGGAAGGAACTATGGCTACACCTTC. It encodes CASSKWDRGRNYGYTF.

The CDR3 sequence: CASSLGVGRSGANVLTF. CDR3 DNA sequence: TGTGCCAGTAGTCTCGGGGTGGGCCGCTCTGGGGCCAACGTCCTGACTTTC. This sequence joins TRBV19 and TRBJ2-6; weak D call: TRBD2 (5 bases). Germline assignment: CDR1 LNHDA and CDR2 SQIVND (reference sequence). The CDR3 spans 17 residues. V was trimmed by 5 bases and J by 0 bases, leaving 14 bases between them.